Included here is one T cell receptor (beta chain) sequence, with context. TCRdb's copy holds only in-frame clones and misses some; the assay was immunoSEQ multiplex PCR. This sample has around 240,000 clones, with 75% to 90% found just once. Between the trimmed V and J ends, which lost 2 bases and 5 bases, there was a span of 11 bases. The CDR3 sequence is 14 residues long. The germline CDR1 and CDR2 sequences are LGHNA and YNFKEQ. The data are from a study of blood T cell repertoires in COVID-19. Recruitment covered roughly 22 US areas and drew participants whose ages spanned 18 to 89 years. Resolution of symptoms, clearance, or two negative PCRs was present in recovered Cohort 3 donors.

The chain employs TRBV4-2 and TRBJ2-3; D remains ambiguous. The receptor was isolated from a woman aged 45-59 years who had recovered from COVID-19. Sequencing was done on a sample of PBMCs or T cells enriched from blood (not recorded which). The CDR3 loop is CASSQSLELDTQYF. As DNA, the CDR3 is TGTGCCAGCAGCCAATCTCTAGAGCTAGATACGCAGTATTTT.